These 32 T cell receptor beta chains came from one sample sequenced in a study of OX40 agonist ivuxolimab in advanced cancers. Measured with immunoSEQ multiplex PCR; TCRdb has only the in-frame clones, and not every one. The sample contains about 58,000 clones, approximately 86% of which appear only once. The sample here was CD4+ or CD8+ T cells sorted from blood, taken in a trial of the OX40 agonist ivuxolimab. All receptors derive from an adult with an advanced solid tumor such as melanoma, head and neck, liver or kidney cancer.

J is TRBJ2-7 and V is TRBV18, with 8 bases fitting TRBD1. J lost 2 bases, V lost 3 bases, and 9 bases had no gene match. Looked up from germline, CDR1 is KGHSH and CDR2 is LQKENI. This CDR3 contains 16 residues. CDR3 in amino acids: CASSPVGQGIAYEQYF. The CDR3 DNA follows: TGTGCCAGCTCACCGGTCGGACAGGGTATCGCCTACGAGCAGTACTTC. The full variable domain, its missing parts supplied by reference TRBV18 and TRBJ2-7, is NAGVMQNPRHLVRRRGQEARLRCSPMKGHSHVYWYRQLPEEGLKFMVYLQKENIIDESGMPKERFSAEFPKEGPSILRIQQVVRGDSAAYFCASSPVGQGIAYEQYFGPGTRLTVT.

This chain connects TRBV2 to TRBJ1-5; D is possibly TRBD1 (6 bases). Germline V gives CDR1 SNHLY, CDR2 FYNNEI. The CDR3 runs 14 residues. Trimming took 6 bases from V and 7 from J, leaving 16 bases between them. In nucleotides, the CDR3 is TGTGCCAGCAGCCAAGGGGGGGCTAGGCAGCCCCAGCATTTT. Protein product: CASSQGGARQPQHF.

The CDR3 DNA sequence: TGTGCCAGCAGCTTAGGCGGGAGTGGGACAGATACGCAGTATTTT. Translated, it gives CASSLGGSGTDTQYF. J is TRBJ2-3 and V is TRBV7-2, with TRBD2 matching 7 bases. The CDR3 has 15 amino acids. Germline assignment: CDR1 SGHTA and CDR2 FQGNSA. The trim removed 1 base at V and 3 bases at J, leaving 4 bases unmatched. The whole variable domain, filled in from reference TRBV7-2 and TRBJ2-3, reads GAGVSQSPSNKVTEKGKDVELRCDPISGHTALYWYRQSLGQGLEFLIYFQGNSAPDKSGLPSDRFSAERTGGSVSTLTIQRTQQEDSAVYLCASSLGGSGTDTQYFGPGTRLTVL.

This chain connects TRBV28 to TRBJ1-6; 7 nucleotides match TRBD1. The CDR3 covers 16 residues. In germline, CDR1 is MDHEN, CDR2 SYDVKM. Unmatched junction bases numbered 15, after V lost 8 bases and J lost 8 bases. CDR3: CASFTQGRNVDSPLHF. For the CDR3, the DNA is TGTGCCAGCTTTACACAGGGGCGTAACGTGGATTCACCCCTCCACTTT.

This chain connects TRBV30 to TRBJ1-4, with D hard to call. The CDR3 runs to 15 residues. Germline values: CDR1 GTSNPN, CDR2 SVGIG (reference sequence). Trimming cost V 4 bases and J 0 bases, with 12 bases left between them. The CDR3 reads CAWTHRLPTNEKLFF. The DNA for the CDR3 is TGTGCCTGGACCCACCGACTCCCAACTAATGAAAAACTGTTTTTT.

CDR3 nucleotides: TGCGCCAGCAGCCAAGATTGGAGGGGGTTGGACTATGGCTACACCTTC. Translation gives CASSQDWRGLDYGYTF. This sequence joins TRBV4-3 and TRBJ1-2, with D perhaps TRBD1 (6 bases). There are 16 residues in the CDR3. Germline lookup yields CDR1 LGHNA and CDR2 YSLEER. The ends were cut back, 0 bases at V and 3 bases at J, with 14 bases in the middle.

This clone occurred once. V usage is TRBV4-1 and J usage is TRBJ2-5, with D maybe TRBD1 (5 bases). Trimming cost V 2 bases and J 2 bases, with 12 bases left between them. This CDR3 has 15 amino acids. Germline CDR1 and CDR2: MGHRA and YSYEKL. The CDR3: CASSQSRARQETQYF. In DNA form, the CDR3 reads TGCGCCAGCAGCCAATCCAGGGCCAGACAAGAGACCCAGTACTTC.

V is TRBV6-5 and J is TRBJ2-6; D is possibly TRBD2 (5 bases). Germline CDR1 MNHEY, CDR2 SVGAGI. This CDR3 region has 16 residues. V lost 1 base and J lost 1, with 8 bases in between. The chain's CDR3 is CASSYLRESGANVLTF. CDR3 in DNA: TGTGCCAGCAGTTACTTGAGGGAATCTGGGGCCAACGTCCTGACTTTC.

The rearrangement uses TRBV5-1 and TRBJ2-2; tentatively, D is TRBD1 (6 bases). The CDR3 is 17 residues long. Germline CDR1 is SGHRS and CDR2 is YFSETQ. Trimming took 0 bases from V and 0 from J, leaving 12 bases between them. The CDR3 loop is CASSLEGVAANTGELFF. The CDR3 DNA reads TGCGCCAGCAGCTTGGAGGGGGTGGCCGCGAACACCGGGGAGCTGTTTTTT.

The chain has TRBV5-4 and TRBJ2-7; D gene ambiguous. Trimming shortened V by 4 bases and J by 7 bases, and 12 bases separated the two germline ends. The CDR3 runs to 12 residues. Per the germline V gene, CDR1 is SGHNT and CDR2 is YYREEE (reference sequence). CDR3 in amino acids: CASSREIDEQYF. The DNA of the CDR3 is TGTGCCAGCAGCCGAGAGATTGATGAGCAGTACTTC.

The CDR3 region is CASSLDGAGAPETQYF. The DNA for the CDR3 is TGTGCCAGCAGCTTAGACGGGGCAGGGGCCCCCGAAACCCAGTACTTC. The chain couples TRBV7-3 to TRBJ2-5; perhaps TRBD1 as D (6 bases). The germline CDR1 and CDR2 sequences are SGHTA and FQGTGA. The CDR3 spans 16 residues. Trimming took off 2 bases at V and 8 bases at J, with 21 bases between the two ends.

The chain has TRBV7-2 and TRBJ1-2; possible D gene TRBD1, 5 bases. This CDR3 is built from 15 residues. Germline CDR1 SGHTA, CDR2 FQGNSA. Trimming removed 2 bases at V and 4 bases at J, with 14 bases between. The CDR3 loop is CASSLRRPDTYGYTF. CDR3 coding DNA: TGTGCCAGCAGCTTAAGGAGGCCGGACACCTATGGCTACACCTTC.

This rearrangement joins TRBV21-1 to TRBJ2-7; TRBD2 is the table's D call, not checked against the DNA. TRBV21-1 is a documented pseudogene. This CDR3 spans 15 amino acids. CDR3 coding DNA: TGTGCCAGCAGCAAAGGTGCGGGTCTCTCCTACGAGCAGTACTTC. Its protein product is CASSKGAGLSYEQYF.

The chain couples TRBV27 to TRBJ1-5; D gene ambiguous. Germline values: CDR1 MNHEY, CDR2 SMNVEV (reference sequence). V lost 8 bases and J lost 7, with 15 bases in between. The CDR3 sequence is 13 residues long. The CDR3 protein is CASSPFWAQPQHF. The CDR3 DNA is TGTGCCAGCTCCCCGTTTTGGGCACAGCCCCAGCATTTT.

The J gene is TRBJ1-2, the V gene TRBV9; no firm D call. V was cut by 2 bases and J by 8 bases, with 13 bases left in between. The germline V gene has CDR1 SGDLS and CDR2 YYNGEE. This CDR3 has 13 amino acids. CDR3: CASSVRGEGGYTF. CDR3 DNA sequence: TGTGCCAGCAGCGTCCGCGGGGAGGGCGGCTACACCTTC.

V and J are TRBV11-3 and TRBJ2-1, with 9 nucleotides matching TRBD1. J gave up 2 bases and V 4 bases, and 9 bases lay outside the gene matches. Germline CDR1 and CDR2: SGHNT and YENEEA. The CDR3 consists of 17 residues. This CDR3 reads CASSSSRDRAPYNEQFF. The CDR3 DNA reads TGTGCCAGCAGCTCGTCCCGGGACAGGGCCCCCTACAATGAGCAGTTCTTC.

The CDR3 DNA is TGTGCCAGCAGCACTAGCGGGAGACGGGAGCAGTACTTC. It yields the protein CASSTSGRREQYF. The chain links TRBV11-2 to TRBJ2-7; TRBD2 agrees at 11 bases. The CDR3 runs to 13 residues. Trimming removed 5 bases from V and 7 bases from J; junction bases left unmatched: 4. Germline V gene sequence: CDR1 SGHAT, CDR2 FQNNGV.

The chain carries TRBV15 and TRBJ2-7, with a tentative D call TRBD1 (6 bases). V was trimmed by 5 bases and J by 6 bases, leaving 20 bases between them. Germline CDR1 is LNHNV and CDR2 is YYDKDF (reference sequence). The CDR3 runs 15 residues. CDR3 DNA: TGTGCCACCAGCCCCAGCAGGGGCGCCCCGCGCGAGCAGTACTTC. Translation: CATSPSRGAPREQYF.

This chain links TRBV28 with TRBJ2-1; tentatively, D is TRBD2 (5 bases). V lost 6 bases to trimming and J lost 3 bases, with 12 bases between them. This CDR3 has 14 amino acids. CDR1 and CDR2 (germline): MDHEN, SYDVKM. Here the CDR3 reads CASRRSSSYNEQFF. The CDR3 nucleotides are TGTGCCAGCAGGCGGTCTAGCAGCTACAATGAGCAGTTCTTC.

The V call is TRBV4-3, the J call TRBJ1-5; D is unclear. CDR3 length: 16 amino acids. V lost 0 bases and J 1 base, leaving 10 bases between the germline ends. CDR1 is LGHNA and CDR2 is YSLEER in the germline V gene. In nucleotides, the CDR3 is TGCGCCAGCAGCCAAGAGACCCCCCCGAGCAATCAGCCCCAGCATTTT. Amino acids: CASSQETPPSNQPQHF.

This clone was picked up a small number of times. The V and J genes are TRBV7-2 and TRBJ2-1; 7 bases are a match to TRBD2. Germline V gives CDR1 SGHTA, CDR2 FQGNSA. Germline trimming cut 5 bases from V and 7 bases from J; bases unmatched to any gene: 11. The CDR3 has 15 residues. The DNA of the CDR3 is TGTGCCAGCAGCCGAGGTAGCGGAGCGGGAAATGAGCAGTTCTTC. It translates to CASSRGSGAGNEQFF.

The rearrangement joins TRBV9 to TRBJ2-1; TRBD2 aligns across 12 bases. V gave up 0 bases and J gave up 7 bases; unmatched junction bases: 8. This CDR3 comprises 17 residues. Germline V gives CDR1 SGDLS, CDR2 YYNGEE. CDR3 region: CASSVASGTSGPNEQFF. CDR3 DNA sequence: TGTGCCAGCAGCGTAGCTTCAGGGACTAGCGGGCCTAATGAGCAGTTCTTC. The full variable domain, with the rest looked up from reference TRBV9 and TRBJ2-1, is DSGVTQTPKHLITATGQRVTLRCSPRSGDLSVYWYQQSLDQGLQFLIQYYNGEERAKGNILERFSAQQFPDLHSELNLSSLELGDSALYFCASSVASGTSGPNEQFFGPGTRLTVL.

The chain combines TRBV5-1 with TRBJ2-7; no reliable D call. The CDR3 has 13 residues. Per germline, CDR1 SGHRS and CDR2 YFSETQ. V dropped 0 bases and J dropped 3 bases, with 7 bases sitting between them. CDR3 loop: CASSLAPYYEQYF. CDR3 in DNA: TGCGCCAGCAGCTTGGCCCCGTACTACGAGCAGTACTTC.

The chain carries TRBV4-3 and TRBJ2-4, with TRBD2 matching over 8 bases. Germline V gene lookup returns CDR1 LGHNA and CDR2 YSLEER. Germline trimming cut 2 bases from V and 7 bases from J; bases unmatched to any gene: 7. The CDR3 length is 15 residues. The CDR3 is CASSQQRERRNIQYF. CDR3 DNA sequence: TGCGCCAGCAGCCAACAGCGGGAGAGGAGGAACATTCAGTACTTC.

This clone was detected a few times. The rearrangement links TRBV5-1 to TRBJ1-4, with D possibly being TRBD1 (5 bases). Per germline, CDR1 SGHRS and CDR2 YFSETQ. The CDR3 is made up of 14 amino acids. Trimming took off 4 bases at V and 0 bases at J, with 7 bases between the two ends. The DNA for the CDR3 is TGCGCCAGCAGCCCCAGGGCAACTAATGAAAAACTGTTTTTT. Encoded protein: CASSPRATNEKLFF. Full variable domain (rest looked up from reference TRBV5-1 and TRBJ1-4): KAGVTQTPRYLIKTRGQQVTLSCSPISGHRSVSWYQQTPGQGLQFLFEYFSETQRNKGNFPGRFSGRQFSNSRSEMNVSTLELGDSALYLCASSPRATNEKLFFGSGTQLSVL.

The CDR3 DNA follows: TGTGCCAGCAGCAACTACCGACAGGGGTATGGCTACACCTTC. Protein: CASSNYRQGYGYTF. This chain joins TRBV7-8 and TRBJ1-2, with TRBD1 identical over 8 bases. The V gene end was trimmed by 5 bases and the J gene end by 5 bases; junction bases not matched to a gene: 7. Germline V lookup: CDR1 SGHVS, CDR2 FQNEAQ. The CDR3 is 14 amino acids.

The chain combines TRBV7-9 with TRBJ1-5; TRBD1 might be the D (6 bases). Trimming took off 4 bases at V and 9 bases at J, with 10 bases between the two ends. The CDR3 is 12 residues long. The germline V gene has CDR1 SEHNR and CDR2 FQNEAQ (reference sequence). As DNA, the CDR3 is TGTGCCAGCAGCTCAGGGGATTGGCCCCAGCATTTT. Translated: CASSSGDWPQHF.

V gene TRBV18 combines with J gene TRBJ2-7; D is unclear. V lost 2 bases and J 0 bases, leaving 11 bases between the germline ends. The germline V gene has CDR1 KGHSH and CDR2 LQKENI. The CDR3 consists of 15 residues. CDR3: CASSPITGNSYEQYF. DNA of the CDR3: TGTGCCAGCTCACCAATCACGGGCAACTCCTACGAGCAGTACTTC.

The rearrangement uses TRBV27 and TRBJ1-5; a weak D match, TRBD1 (5 bases). The V end was cut by 1 base, the J end by 3 bases, with 13 bases between. Germline CDR1 and CDR2: MNHEY and SMNVEV (reference sequence). The CDR3 is 16 amino acids. This chain's CDR3 is CASSLYGAVPNQPQHF. DNA for the CDR3: TGTGCCAGCAGTTTATATGGGGCGGTTCCCAATCAGCCCCAGCATTTT.

This clone came up a few times. The chain combines TRBV28 with TRBJ1-5; 7 bases line up with TRBD1. Germline loops: CDR1 MDHEN, CDR2 SYDVKM. This CDR3 is built from 14 residues. J gave up 6 bases and V 6 bases, and 8 bases lay outside the gene matches. The CDR3 sequence: CASSPGGSRQPQHF. CDR3 in DNA: TGTGCCAGCAGCCCAGGGGGGTCTCGTCAGCCCCAGCATTTT.

The V and J genes are TRBV7-2 and TRBJ2-1, with D uncertain. CDR3 size: 14 residues. The germline gives CDR1 SGHTA, CDR2 FQGNSA. The V end lost 3 bases, the J end lost 5 bases, and 11 bases lay between the germline ends. The DNA for the CDR3 is TGTGCCAGCAGCTTTAGGGCTCTCAACAATGAGCAGTTCTTC. It is translated as CASSFRALNNEQFF.

The J gene is TRBJ2-1, the V gene TRBV27; D is unresolved. The CDR3 loop spans 15 amino acids. CDR1 and CDR2 (germline): MNHEY, SMNVEV (reference sequence). Trimming left V 6 bases short and J 4 bases short, with 16 bases between. CDR3: CASSPRHGTYNEQFF. The DNA for the CDR3 is TGTGCCAGCAGCCCCCGACACGGTACTTACAATGAGCAGTTCTTC.